These T cell receptor beta chains were read from a single sample in a study of blood T cell repertoires in COVID-19. Assay: immunoSEQ multiplex PCR; the TCRdb copy retains only in-frame clones and omits some. The sample yields some 250,000 clones, around four fifths seen once. Material for sequencing was peripheral blood. The receptor source for this set is a man aged 30-40 years who had recovered from COVID-19. Each CDR3 is given with its conserved first and last residue. D genes are given only for firm matches. The size of a clone is reported for some rows only, either as once, few or many, or as a class for expanded clones.

D gene	V gene	J gene	clone size	CDR3 protein	CDR3 DNA
NA	TRBV14	TRBJ2-6	NA	CASSRPGHSSGANVLTF	TGTGCCAGCAGCCGCCCGGGACATAGCTCTGGGGCCAACGTCCTGACTTTC
NA	TRBV5-1	TRBJ2-6	NA	CASSLAPSSGANVLTF	TGCGCCAGCAGCTTGGCTCCGTCCTCTGGGGCCAACGTCCTGACTTTC
TRBD1	TRBV5-1	TRBJ1-1	few	CASSSEQIQGARRAFF	TGCGCCAGCAGCTCCGAGCAAATCCAGGGGGCTAGGCGGGCTTTCTTT
NA	TRBV7-6	TRBJ2-1	NA	CASSLGTGGDNEQFF	TGTGCCAGCAGCTTAGGAACAGGGGGGGACAATGAGCAGTTCTTC
TRBD2	TRBV6-6	TRBJ2-7	few	CASKRGAYEQYF	TGTGCCAGCAAGCGGGGAGCCTACGAGCAGTACTTC
NA	TRBV5-6	TRBJ2-3	NA	CASSLQGLGTDTQYF	TGTGCCAGCAGCCTACAGGGTTTGGGCACAGATACGCAGTATTTT
NA	TRBV29-1	TRBJ2-2	once	CSVVWSTGELFF	TGCAGCGTAGTGTGGAGCACCGGGGAGCTGTTTTTT
NA	TRBV5-1	TRBJ2-7	NA	CASSDAPPMSSYEQYF	TGCGCCAGCAGCGATGCCCCCCCGATGAGCTCCTACGAGCAGTACTTC
NA	TRBV5-4	TRBJ1-1	NA	CASSFNRETNTEAFF	TGTGCCAGCAGCTTCAACAGGGAGACGAACACTGAAGCTTTCTTT
TRBD1	TRBV6-6	TRBJ1-5	NA	CASSHRGDQPQHF	TGTGCCAGCAGTCACAGGGGGGATCAGCCCCAGCATTTT
NA	TRBV28	TRBJ1-2	NA	CASSDNRVHYGYTF	TGTGCCAGCAGCGACAACAGGGTTCACTATGGCTACACCTTC
TRBD1	TRBV7-2	TRBJ1-2	NA	CASSLAETGGYGYTF	TGTGCCAGCAGCTTAGCGGAAACAGGGGGCTATGGCTACACCTTC
TRBD1	TRBV10-3	TRBJ1-3	NA	CAISESTGPLSGNTIYF	TGTGCCATCAGTGAGTCGACAGGGCCATTATCTGGAAACACCATATATTTT
NA	TRBV5-1	TRBJ2-7	once	CASSSSGYYSYEQYF	TGCGCCAGCAGCTCTTCAGGCTATTATTCCTACGAGCAGTACTTC
NA	TRBV5-1	TRBJ2-7	NA	CASSSQTGYEQYF	TGCGCCAGCAGCTCCCAGACGGGGTACGAGCAGTACTTC
TRBD1	TRBV6-5	TRBJ2-1	NA	CASSGTGGDEQFF	TGTGCCAGCAGCGGTACAGGGGGCGATGAGCAGTTCTTC
TRBD1	TRBV15	TRBJ2-1	NA	CATSSERDRDNEQFF	TGTGCCACCAGCAGTGAACGGGACAGAGACAATGAGCAGTTCTTC
NA	TRBV2	TRBJ2-5	NA	CASRDTALRWTQYF	TGTGCCAGCAGGGATACAGCCCTGCGTTGGACCCAGTACTTC
NA	TRBV5-1	TRBJ1-1	NA	CASSQRGGTEAFF	TGCGCCAGCAGCCAGCGTGGTGGCACTGAAGCTTTCTTT
NA	TRBV7-6	TRBJ2-5	NA	CASSSERSSQETQYF	TGTGCCAGCAGCTCAGAAAGGTCTAGCCAAGAGACCCAGTACTTC
TRBD1	TRBV7-9	TRBJ2-5	once	CASSFVTGTVGETQYF	TGTGCCAGCAGCTTTGTTACCGGGACAGTCGGAGAGACCCAGTACTTC
NA	TRBV5-4	TRBJ2-2	NA	CASSFRPSANTGELFF	TGTGCCAGCAGCTTCCGGCCTAGCGCGAACACCGGGGAGCTGTTTTTT
NA	TRBV28	TRBJ1-2	NA	CALLGAPGHGYTF	TGTGCTTTACTTGGGGCCCCTGGGCATGGCTACACCTTC
TRBD2	TRBV5-1	TRBJ2-2	NA	CASSLLAGATNTGELFF	TGCGCCAGCAGCCTACTAGCGGGGGCGACGAACACCGGGGAGCTGTTTTTT
TRBD1	TRBV24-1	TRBJ2-5	NA	CATSDAEGGRETQYF	TGTGCCACCAGTGATGCCGAAGGGGGCCGCGAGACCCAGTACTTC
TRBD1	TRBV7-9	TRBJ1-3	NA	CASRSPGQGGNTIYF	TGTGCCAGCAGATCACCGGGACAGGGAGGAAACACCATATATTTT
NA	TRBV30	TRBJ1-6	few	CAWIKSENNSPLHF	TGTGCCTGGATTAAATCCGAGAATAATTCACCCCTCCACTTT
NA	TRBV2	TRBJ1-2	few	CASSTDKTNYGYTF	TGTGCCAGCAGTACTGACAAGACTAACTATGGCTACACCTTC
NA	TRBV7-9	TRBJ1-6	NA	CASSFQGDSPLHF	TGTGCCAGCAGCTTCCAGGGCGATTCACCCCTCCACTTT
TRBD1	TRBV7-9	TRBJ2-1	NA	CASSLVQGAAGGYNEQFF	TGTGCCAGCAGCTTAGTGCAGGGGGCGGCCGGTGGGTACAATGAGCAGTTCTTC
TRBD1	TRBV28	TRBJ1-2	NA	CASSTGTGKNYGYTF	TGTGCCAGCAGCACCGGGACAGGGAAGAACTATGGCTACACCTTC
TRBD2	TRBV7-9	TRBJ2-1	few	CASSPPTSLEQFF	TGTGCCAGCAGCCCACCGACTAGCCTTGAGCAGTTCTTC
TRBD2	TRBV7-8	TRBJ2-3	NA	CASSKRDARLSTQYF	TGTGCCAGCAGCAAGCGGGACGCCCGGTTATCTACGCAGTATTTT
NA	TRBV7-6	TRBJ1-6	once	CASSLASQGGSYNSPLHF	TGTGCCAGCAGCTTAGCGAGTCAGGGCGGCTCCTATAATTCACCCCTCCACTTT
NA	TRBV4-2	TRBJ2-7	NA	CASSQVSGESHEQYF	TGTGCCAGCAGCCAAGTGTCAGGGGAATCTCACGAGCAGTACTTC
TRBD2	TRBV6-4	TRBJ2-3	NA	CASSDSSGGTDTQYF	TGTGCCAGCAGTGACTCTAGCGGGGGCACAGATACGCAGTATTTT
TRBD2	TRBV12-5	TRBJ2-3	NA	CASGLIGGATQYF	TGTGCTAGTGGTTTGATCGGGGGGGCAACGCAGTATTTT
NA	TRBV9	TRBJ1-2	NA	CASSVVGGYGYTF	TGTGCCAGCAGCGTGGTAGGGGGCTATGGCTACACCTTC
TRBD1	TRBV19	TRBJ1-5	NA	CATSGTGNQPQHF	TGTGCCACCTCAGGGACAGGGAATCAGCCCCAGCATTTT
NA	TRBV19	TRBJ2-7	NA	CASRTGQGEQYF	TGTGCCAGTAGGACAGGTCAGGGGGAGCAGTACTTC
TRBD1	TRBV18	TRBJ1-2	NA	CASSPDREAGIGYTF	TGTGCCAGCTCACCGGACAGGGAAGCTGGGATTGGCTACACCTTC
NA	TRBV19	TRBJ1-2	NA	CASSIEGAEANYGYTF	TGTGCCAGTAGTATAGAGGGGGCAGAAGCTAACTATGGCTACACCTTC
TRBD1	TRBV19	TRBJ1-1	NA	CASSIVRQGATLDGDFF	TGTGCCAGTAGTATAGTTCGACAGGGGGCCACTCTCGACGGTGATTTCTTT
TRBD2	TRBV3-1/TRBV3-2	TRBJ2-4	NA	CASSQVALAGNLAKNIQYF	TGTGCCAGCAGCCAAGTGGCACTAGCGGGGAACCTAGCCAAAAACATTCAGTACTTC
TRBD2	TRBV5-8	TRBJ2-3	NA	CASSLAGTRTDTQYF	TGTGCCAGCAGCTTGGCCGGGACTAGAACAGATACGCAGTATTTT
NA	TRBV3-1/TRBV3-2	TRBJ2-1	NA	CASRGHGTFHNEQFF	TGTGCCAGCAGGGGACATGGAACATTCCACAATGAGCAGTTCTTC
TRBD1	TRBV5-1	TRBJ1-2	NA	CASSSGTGVPITRGYTF	TGCGCCAGCAGCTCGGGGACAGGCGTCCCCATTACTCGGGGCTACACCTTC
TRBD2	TRBV9	TRBJ2-5	NA	CASSSGMGGGQTQYF	TGTGCCAGCAGCAGCGGCATGGGGGGGGGACAGACCCAGTACTTC
TRBD1	TRBV6-2/TRBV6-3	TRBJ1-1	NA	CASSWNRDRGTEAFF	TGTGCCAGCAGTTGGAACCGGGACAGGGGCACTGAAGCTTTCTTT
NA	TRBV3-1/TRBV3-2	TRBJ1-1	NA	CASTGTQMGPEAFF	TGTGCCAGCACCGGTACCCAGATGGGGCCTGAAGCTTTCTTT
NA	TRBV21-1	TRBJ1-2	NA	CASSKDTRGNYGYTF	TGTGCCAGCAGCAAAGATACCAGGGGTAACTATGGCTACACCTTC
NA	TRBV19	TRBJ2-1	NA	CASSMSGRVTEQFF	TGTGCCAGTAGTATGTCCGGCAGGGTTACTGAGCAGTTCTTC
TRBD1	TRBV13	TRBJ2-3	NA	CASSPYDGTGTNTQYF	TGTGCCAGCAGCCCCTACGACGGGACAGGGACAAATACGCAGTATTTT
NA	TRBV12-3/TRBV12-4	TRBJ2-5	NA	CASSLGSRETQYF	TGTGCCAGCAGTTTAGGCTCCCGGGAGACCCAGTACTTC
NA	TRBV5-5	TRBJ1-2	NA	CASSLSGGYGYTF	TGTGCCAGCAGCTTATCCGGGGGCTATGGCTACACCTTC
NA	TRBV6-5	TRBJ2-3	NA	CASSSTNRADTQYF	TGTGCCAGCAGTTCGACAAACAGGGCTGATACGCAGTATTTT
TRBD1	TRBV12-3/TRBV12-4	TRBJ1-2	NA	CASSQAGGGYTF	TGTGCCAGCAGTCAGGCAGGGGGCGGCTACACCTTC
TRBD2	TRBV28	TRBJ2-2	few	CAASGRGGGELFF	TGTGCCGCAAGCGGGAGGGGAGGCGGGGAGCTGTTTTTT
TRBD2	TRBV18	TRBJ2-3	NA	CASSPLASGTKDTQYF	TGTGCCAGCTCACCCCTGGCTAGCGGGACGAAAGATACGCAGTATTTT
NA	TRBV5-6	TRBJ2-1	NA	CASSLFDEQFF	TGTGCCAGCAGCTTATTCGATGAGCAGTTCTTC